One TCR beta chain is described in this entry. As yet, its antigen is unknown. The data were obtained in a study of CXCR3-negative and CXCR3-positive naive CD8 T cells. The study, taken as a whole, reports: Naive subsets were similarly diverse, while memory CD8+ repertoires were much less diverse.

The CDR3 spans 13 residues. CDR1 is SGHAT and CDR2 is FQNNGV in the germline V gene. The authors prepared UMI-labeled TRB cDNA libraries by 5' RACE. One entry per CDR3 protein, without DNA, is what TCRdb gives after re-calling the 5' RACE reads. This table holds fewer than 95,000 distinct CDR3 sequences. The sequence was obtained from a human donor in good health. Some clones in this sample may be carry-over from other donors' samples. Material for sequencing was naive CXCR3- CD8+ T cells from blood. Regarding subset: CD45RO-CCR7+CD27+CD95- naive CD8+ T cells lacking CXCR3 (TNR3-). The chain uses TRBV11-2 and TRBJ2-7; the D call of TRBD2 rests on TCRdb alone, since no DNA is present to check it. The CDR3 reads CASSLAFGSEQYF.